This T cell receptor beta chain was profiled in a study of blood T cells in healthy people across ages. Per sample, a minimum of 6 million PBMCs were isolated. A second PCR, run for 7 to 11 cycles, used a sample-barcoded 5' primer plus a J-beta primer mix. TCRdb fed the 5' RACE reads into MiXCR, producing one record per CDR3 protein. The table includes over 600,000 distinct CDR3 sequences, around three fifths detected once. This CDR3 region has 13 residues. Germline V CDR1 and CDR2: DFQATT, SNEGSKA (reference sequence). On this clonotype itself: Its target is unknown.

Overall study findings and caveats: Naive and antigen-experienced cells were not separated, limiting conclusive comparison.

The chain has TRBV20-1 and TRBJ2-7, with D tentatively TRBD1 (5 bases). The J call may be faulty, since TRBJ2-5 better matches the DNA end. The clonotype comes from a middle-aged man in good health. Input material: blood. The DNA for the CDR3 is TGCAGTGCTACTGAGCAGGGTGGGGAGACCCAGTACTTC. Translating gives CSATEQGGETQYF.